The 21 T cell receptor beta chains reported below all come from one sample, sequenced in a study of cytomegalovirus exposure and HLA in healthy donors. The PCR used 60 Vbeta and 13 Jbeta primers. Sequenced by immunoSEQ multiplex PCR; TCRdb stores in-frame clones only, minus some. This sample's clone table lists about 190,000 clones. Sequencing was carried out using PBMCs. These receptors all come from a man aged 25-40 years in good health and CMV-seronegative.

This chain joins TRBV5-6 and TRBJ1-1; D remains unclear. The CDR3 runs 14 residues. V dropped 3 bases and J dropped 2 bases, with 11 bases sitting between them. CDR1 is SGHDT and CDR2 is YYEEEE in the germline V gene. CDR3 residues: CASSYERGNTEAFF. The CDR3, as DNA: TGTGCCAGCAGCTATGAACGGGGTAACACTGAAGCTTTCTTT.

The CDR3 loop is CASSEARQQETQYF. The CDR3 DNA reads TGTGCCAGCAGTGAAGCGAGGCAGCAAGAGACCCAGTACTTC. This chain joins TRBV2 and TRBJ2-5, with D uncertain. V was pared by 0 bases and J by 2 bases, with 7 bases between. The germline CDR1 and CDR2 sequences are SNHLY and FYNNEI. This CDR3 contains 14 residues. Looking up the rest from reference TRBV2 and TRBJ2-5 gives the full variable domain: EPEVTQTPSHQVTQMGQEVILRCVPISNHLYFYWYRQILGQKVEFLVSFYNNEISEKSEIFDDQFSVERPDGSNFTLKIRSTKLEDSAMYFCASSEARQQETQYFGPGTRLLVL.

The chain uses TRBV5-6 and TRBJ1-4; no clear D. The CDR3 runs to 12 residues. Trimming cost V 2 bases and J 8 bases, with 7 bases left between them. The germline gives CDR1 SGHDT, CDR2 YYEEEE. The CDR3 is CASSFGLEKLFF. CDR3 in DNA: TGTGCCAGCAGCTTTGGCCTGGAAAAACTGTTTTTT.

The chain recombines TRBV5-1 with TRBJ1-5; TRBD1 matches 7 bases. The junction had 6 bases not matched to a gene; V was cut back by 4 bases and J by 5 bases. This CDR3 has 14 residues. Germline V lookup: CDR1 SGHRS, CDR2 YFSETQ. The CDR3 loop reads CASSPDRDDQPQHF. The CDR3 DNA reads TGCGCCAGCAGCCCCGACAGGGATGATCAGCCCCAGCATTTT.

The chain is built from TRBV5-6 and TRBJ2-7; 9 bases are a match to TRBD1. This CDR3 region has 15 residues. With 1 base clipped from V and 4 bases from J, the junction kept 6 bases outside the gene matches. Germline values: CDR1 SGHDT, CDR2 YYEEEE. The CDR3 DNA follows: TGTGCCAGCAGCTTGACGGGACAGGGTCAATACGAGCAGTACTTC. As protein: CASSLTGQGQYEQYF.

V is TRBV7-9 and J is TRBJ2-7, with D possibly TRBD2 on 5 matching bases. V dropped 5 bases and J dropped 3 bases, with 17 bases sitting between them. Looked up from germline, CDR1 is SEHNR and CDR2 is FQNEAQ (reference sequence). The length of the CDR3 is 15 residues. The CDR3, as DNA: TGTGCCAGCAGCGGGATCGGGAAATCTTACTACGAGCAGTACTTC. This encodes CASSGIGKSYYEQYF.

The CDR3 reads CASSLAFAGASTDTQYF. The CDR3 DNA reads TGCGCCAGCAGCTTGGCCTTCGCAGGGGCTAGCACAGATACGCAGTATTTT. V gene TRBV5-1 combines with J gene TRBJ2-3, with a weak D call TRBD1 (6 bases). Germline V lookup: CDR1 SGHRS, CDR2 YFSETQ. Deletions cut 0 bases from V and 0 bases from J, with 14 bases between. The CDR3 sequence is 17 residues long.

CDR3 amino acids: CASSLFPPSGNLPYEQYF. In nucleotides, the CDR3 is TGTGCCAGCAGTTTATTTCCCCCTAGCGGGAACCTTCCCTACGAGCAGTACTTC. The chain has TRBV27 and TRBJ2-7; the match to TRBD2 covers 9 bases. CDR3 size: 18 residues. Germline CDR1 MNHEY, CDR2 SMNVEV (reference sequence). The junction had 12 bases not matched to a gene; V was cut back by 1 base and J by 2 bases.

The chain is built from TRBV28 and TRBJ2-7; D is unresolved. CDR1 is MDHEN and CDR2 is SYDVKM in the germline V gene. This CDR3 is 12 amino acids long. The V and J ends lost 2 bases and 4 bases respectively, with 6 bases between them. CDR3 sequence: CASSLTGYEQYF. CDR3 nucleotides: TGTGCCAGCAGTTTAACCGGTTACGAGCAGTACTTC.

CDR3 sequence: CASGQPVAGRREAFF. CDR3 in DNA: TGCGCCAGCGGACAACCCGTCGCCGGGAGGCGTGAAGCTTTCTTT. The V gene is TRBV5-1, the J gene TRBJ1-1; maybe TRBD1 (5 bases). V lost 7 bases and J 7 bases, leaving 23 bases between the germline ends. CDR1 SGHRS and CDR2 YFSETQ come from the germline V gene. This CDR3 has 15 residues.

V and J are TRBV7-2 and TRBJ2-7; D may be TRBD2 (6 bases). The CDR3 loop spans 15 amino acids. The ends were cut back, 1 base at V and 2 bases at J, with 12 bases in the middle. CDR1 and CDR2 from the germline V gene are SGHTA and FQGNSA. The CDR3 here is CASSLVGGATYEQYF. The DNA of the CDR3 is TGTGCCAGCAGCTTAGTGGGCGGGGCAACCTACGAGCAGTACTTC.

This chain joins TRBV19 and TRBJ1-2, with D hard to call. V lost 9 bases, J lost 2 bases, and 13 bases lay in between. The CDR3 extends over 13 amino acids. Germline-derived CDR1 and CDR2 are LNHDA and SQIVND (reference sequence). The CDR3, as DNA: TGTGCCAGCACCTACGGCAGGAACTATGGCTACACCTTC. Its protein is CASTYGRNYGYTF.

The rearrangement joins TRBV5-4 to TRBJ2-7; the match to TRBD2 covers 10 bases. The ends lost 4 bases at V and 3 bases at J; junction bases unmatched: 10. The CDR3 length is 16 residues. Per germline, CDR1 SGHNT and CDR2 YYREEE (reference sequence). Here the CDR3 DNA reads TGTGCCAGCAGCCTCGGGGCGGGGACTAGCGTCTACGAGCAGTACTTC. Protein product: CASSLGAGTSVYEQYF. Complete variable domain (other parts from reference TRBV5-4 and TRBJ2-7): ETGVTQSPTHLIKTRGQQVTLRCSSQSGHNTVSWYQQALGQGPQFIFQYYREEENGRGNFPPRFSGLQFPNYSSELNVNALELDDSALYLCASSLGAGTSVYEQYFGPGTRLTVT.

V usage is TRBV2 and J usage is TRBJ2-5, with D possibly being TRBD2 (5 bases). CDR1 and CDR2 (germline): SNHLY, FYNNEI. With 8 bases removed from V and 5 bases from J, the gap between germline ends came to 12 bases. CDR3 size: 12 residues. CDR3 sequence reads: CASELGRETQYF. In DNA form, the CDR3 reads TGTGCCAGCGAACTAGGTCGGGAGACCCAGTACTTC.

The rearrangement links TRBV2 to TRBJ2-3, with 7 bases lining up with TRBD2. Trimming at V came to 4 bases and at J to 6 bases, leaving 10 bases not matched to a gene. The CDR3 sequence is 15 residues long. CDR1 is SNHLY, CDR2 FYNNEI, per germline. The CDR3 sequence is CASSGDYFVADTQYF. The CDR3 DNA follows: TGTGCCAGCAGTGGGGACTACTTTGTGGCGGATACGCAGTATTTT.

The V and J genes are TRBV6-5 and TRBJ2-7, with 8 bases aligning to TRBD2. There are 16 residues in the CDR3. J was trimmed by 3 bases and V by 0 bases; bases with no gene match: 7. CDR1 and CDR2 from the germline V gene are MNHEY and SVGAGI. CDR3 DNA sequence: TGTGCCAGCAGTTACTCGAGTGCGGGGGGCTACTACGAGCAGTACTTC. It translates to CASSYSSAGGYYEQYF.

The chain joins TRBV7-6 to TRBJ2-7; 7 nucleotides match TRBD2. The germline V gene encodes CDR1 SGHVS and CDR2 FNYEAQ. V shed 2 bases and J 2 bases; nucleotides not matched to a gene: 6. This CDR3 has 15 residues. The chain's CDR3 is CASSLTLAVAYEQYF. CDR3 DNA sequence: TGTGCCAGCAGCTTAACCCTAGCGGTTGCCTACGAGCAGTACTTC. The variable domain in full, completed from reference TRBV7-6 and TRBJ2-7, reads GAGVSQSPRYKVTKRGQDVALRCDPISGHVSLYWYRQALGQGPEFLTYFNYEAQQDKSGLPNDRFSAERPEGSISTLTIQRTEQRDSAMYRCASSLTLAVAYEQYFGPGTRLTVT.

The CDR3 DNA sequence: TGTGCCAGCAGCTTACTGCGGGCACAGAACACCGGGGAGCTGTTTTTT. Translation gives CASSLLRAQNTGELFF. The V call is TRBV13, the J call TRBJ2-2, with D possibly being TRBD2 (5 bases). CDR1 and CDR2 from the germline V gene are PRHDT and FYEKMQ (reference sequence). V dropped 2 bases and J dropped 1 base, with 11 bases sitting between them. This CDR3 has 16 residues.

The chain employs TRBV6-6 and TRBJ2-3; tentatively, D is TRBD2 (5 bases). Germline loops: CDR1 MNHNY, CDR2 SVGAGI (reference sequence). This CDR3 contains 14 residues. With 6 bases removed from V and 8 bases from J, the gap between germline ends came to 18 bases. The CDR3 nucleotides read TGTGCCAGCAGCACCACCCAGATTAGCGCTACGCAGTATTTT. It yields the protein CASSTTQISATQYF.

This chain joins TRBV19 and TRBJ1-2; maybe TRBD1 (6 bases). V was shortened by 7 bases and J by 4 bases, with 13 bases between the two germline ends. Germline V gene sequence: CDR1 LNHDA, CDR2 SQIVND (reference sequence). CDR3 size: 13 residues. The chain's CDR3 is CASTQGQTYGYTF. The CDR3 DNA reads as TGTGCCAGTACCCAGGGGCAGACCTATGGCTACACCTTC.

The CDR3 loop is CASSATAGGALSNEQFF. The CDR3 nucleotides read TGTGCCAGTAGTGCCACAGCAGGGGGCGCACTATCCAATGAGCAGTTCTTC. The chain combines TRBV19 with TRBJ2-1, with 8 bases identical to TRBD1. The germline CDR1 and CDR2 sequences are LNHDA and SQIVND (reference sequence). J lost 6 bases, V lost 5 bases, and 15 bases had no gene match. This CDR3 is 17 amino acids long.